Reported below is one T cell receptor (beta chain). What antigen it recognizes has not been identified. Per-base qualities were not stored, and no clone one base away is much larger. The data were obtained in a study of blood T cell repertoires in COVID-19 (dated by TCRdb to the early 2020s). Concerning the study at large: The collaborator samples originated in the United States, Italy and Spain and spanned the acute and convalescent phases of COVID-19. The prospective study material was composed of cDNA or gDNA derived from T cells, B-cell-depleted T cells, or PBMCs. Deeply sampled blood TCRbeta repertoires from subjects exposed to, actively infected with, or recovered from COVID-19 were included in the dataset. The repertoires were released in a freely available public database intended as a resource for research on the immune response to SARS-CoV-2. Samples came from the ongoing ImmuneRACE study (first 160 participants) plus 1,254 subjects from 6 global collaborators. Sample metadata almost always included a de-identified subject ID, COVID-19 status, age in years and sex. HLA class I and class II types, where available, came from metadata supplied by the sample provider rather than from assay-based typing.

CDR1 PRHDT and CDR2 FYEKMQ were looked up in the germline V gene (reference sequence). V sheds 5 bases and J sheds 5 bases, leaving 18 bases between their ends. Including the terminal cysteine and phenylalanine, the CDR3 comprises 15 residues. The kept DNA is CDR3 alone, 45 bases in frame from the first base. Findings and caveats that apply to the study as a whole: Clinical and demographic metadata were provided uncurated, with the amount varying by source and participant.

The immunoSEQ Assay, a bias-controlled multiplex PCR, was used to amplify TCRbeta CDR3 regions from genomic DNA. The study's own analysis went as follows. The number of nucleated cells in each sample was estimated from the amplification of reference gene primers within the assay. Sequence reads were collapsed and filtered to measure the absolute abundance of every unique TCRbeta CDR3 rearrangement. For each sample, productive Simpson clonality was calculated as the square root of Simpson's diversity index across productive rearrangements. The clones in this table, taken by TCRdb from immuneACCESS, are in-frame only. Not every clone is retained; where verified, under half of the shortfall comes from an unresolved V gene, and the cause of the rest is unknown. V and J calls plus clone size are reproduced from that table; the DNA served to infer D and trimming. In this sample the table shows some 400,000 clones, around 87% of which occur a single time. 2.3% of the sample rests with the top ten.

At one collaborating source in Seattle, patients were enrolled during active infection and were followed longitudinally through the course of disease. Each collaborating institution followed its own protocols to collect whole blood in K2EDTA tubes. Collaborator samples were shipped for TCRbeta analysis as frozen whole blood, isolated PBMCs, or DNA extracted from either sample type. This TCR was recovered from a woman aged 60-70 years with COVID-19, enrolled during active disease. The chain employs TRBV13 and TRBJ2-5, and perhaps TRBD2 as D gene, on 5 matching bases. Material for sequencing was peripheral blood. At the DNA level, the sequence is TGTGCCAGCAGCGTCGGACTCGGAGTAATGGAGACCCAGTACTTC. This codes for CASSVGLGVMETQYF.